The rows below give T cell receptor beta chains drawn from one sample of a study of circulating and synovial CD4+ cells in juvenile arthritis. Repertoires were generated with immunoSEQ multiplex PCR, while TCRdb's copy carries only in-frame clones and drops some. The sample lists more than 30,000 clones, around 93% seen once, with around 3% in the top ten. The sequencing input was CD4+ T cells from blood. These receptors all come from a human donor with juvenile idiopathic arthritis. CDR3s include the opening cysteine and the closing phenylalanine or tryptophan. D genes are given only for firm matches. A row's size may be missing; if present it is once, few, many or a size class.

D	V	J	size	CDR3	DNA
-	TRBV5-1	TRBJ2-5	-	CASSLQLVGSRETQYF	TGCGCCAGCAGCTTGCAACTAGTAGGATCCCGAGAGACCCAGTACTTC
TRBD2	TRBV7-8	TRBJ2-6	once	CASSTRGGLTGANVLTF	TGTGCCAGCAGCACACGGGGGGGCCTGACTGGGGCCAACGTCCTGACTTTC
-	TRBV6-5	TRBJ2-4	-	CATSSNSLAKNIQYF	TGTGCCACCTCAAGCAACTCCCTAGCCAAAAACATTCAGTACTTC
TRBD1	TRBV29-1	TRBJ2-1	-	CSVESQTGTGIYNEQFF	TGCAGCGTTGAAAGCCAAACCGGGACAGGGATCTACAATGAGCAGTTCTTC
-	TRBV12-5	TRBJ2-2	once	CASGYTQSQGTGELFF	TGTGCTAGCGGTTATACTCAGTCCCAGGGCACCGGGGAGCTGTTTTTT
TRBD1	TRBV9	TRBJ1-4	-	CASSANRGREKLFF	TGTGCCAGCAGCGCAAACAGGGGGCGCGAAAAACTGTTTTTT
-	TRBV10-3	TRBJ1-2	-	CAISESGGGIYGYTF	TGTGCCATCAGTGAGTCGGGGGGAGGCATCTATGGCTACACCTTC
TRBD1	TRBV28	TRBJ1-5	-	CASSLETGSQPQHF	TGTGCCAGCAGTTTAGAGACAGGGAGCCAGCCCCAGCATTTT
-	TRBV7-9	TRBJ1-5	-	CASSLDQGNQPQHF	TGTGCCAGCAGCTTAGATCAGGGGAATCAGCCCCAGCATTTT
TRBD2	TRBV10-3	TRBJ2-3	-	CAISESSGTRADTQYF	TGTGCCATCAGTGAGAGTAGCGGGACTCGGGCAGATACGCAGTATTTT
-	TRBV5-8	TRBJ1-2	-	CASSSGRHYGYTF	TGTGCCAGCAGCTCAGGGAGGCACTATGGCTACACCTTC
TRBD1	TRBV9	TRBJ1-1	-	CASSISLGQGGVYTEAFF	TGTGCCAGCAGCATTTCCCTAGGACAGGGAGGTGTGTACACTGAAGCTTTCTTT
-	TRBV6-1	TRBJ1-5	-	CASSATGMSGNQPQHF	TGTGCCAGCAGTGCTACAGGGATGTCAGGCAATCAGCCCCAGCATTTT
-	TRBV5-1	TRBJ2-3	-	CASSHGGTDTQYF	TGCGCCAGCAGCCACGGGGGTACGGATACGCAGTATTTT
-	TRBV12-5	TRBJ1-2	-	CASGLPRGAGHYGYTF	TGTGCTAGTGGTTTGCCCCGAGGGGCGGGGCACTATGGCTACACCTTC
-	TRBV7-3	TRBJ2-3	-	CASSLVARGAPSTDTQYF	TGTGCCAGCAGCTTGGTAGCCCGGGGTGCGCCTAGCACAGATACGCAGTATTTT
-	TRBV28	TRBJ2-7	-	CASSSPLLANHF	TGTGCCAGCAGTTCCCCCTTATTAGCGAATCACTTC
-	TRBV5-1	TRBJ2-5	-	CASSLDRASNVETQYF	TGCGCCAGCAGCTTGGACAGGGCGTCTAATGTGGAGACCCAGTACTTC
TRBD1	TRBV4-2	TRBJ2-3	-	CASSQDRDRGSTDTQYF	TGTGCCAGCAGCCAAGACCGGGACAGGGGGAGCACAGATACGCAGTATTTT
-	TRBV9	TRBJ2-1	-	CASSALASAYNEQFF	TGTGCCAGCAGCGCCCTGGCTAGCGCGTACAATGAGCAGTTCTTC
-	TRBV9	TRBJ2-1	-	CASSVEPWNEQFF	TGTGCCAGCAGCGTAGAGCCTTGGAATGAGCAGTTCTTC
-	TRBV6-1	TRBJ2-7	-	CASNYRDPYEQYF	TGTGCCAGCAACTACAGGGATCCCTACGAGCAGTACTTC
TRBD1	TRBV11-2	TRBJ1-5	-	CASSLGTGRSNQPQHF	TGTGCCAGCAGCTTAGGGACAGGGCGCAGCAATCAGCCCCAGCATTTT
TRBD2	TRBV6-4	TRBJ2-1	-	CASKPAGGPNNEQFF	TGTGCCAGCAAACCAGCGGGAGGGCCTAACAATGAGCAGTTCTTC
TRBD1	TRBV18	TRBJ1-2	-	CASSRLEGARYGYTF	TGTGCCAGCTCACGACTCGAGGGGGCGAGGTATGGCTACACCTTC
-	TRBV5-4	TRBJ2-1	-	CASQVGLYNEQFF	TGTGCCAGCCAGGTAGGCCTCTACAATGAGCAGTTCTTC
TRBD1	TRBV7-6	TRBJ1-4	-	CASSSPGTGTEKLFF	TGTGCCAGCAGCTCACCCGGGACAGGGACAGAAAAACTGTTTTTT
TRBD1	TRBV7-6	TRBJ2-7	-	CASSPDGQGLGGSYEQYF	TGTGCCAGCAGCCCAGACGGACAGGGGTTAGGCGGCTCCTACGAGCAGTACTTC
TRBD1	TRBV15	TRBJ2-7	-	CASRQGAMSEQYF	TGTGCCTCCCGACAGGGGGCCATGAGTGAGCAGTACTTC
-	TRBV28	TRBJ2-4	-	CASGPGVLAKNIQYF	TGTGCCAGCGGCCCAGGGGTACTCGCCAAAAACATTCAGTACTTC
-	TRBV5-4	TRBJ1-4	-	CASSLSQTSNEKLFF	TGTGCCAGCAGCTTGTCACAGACAAGTAATGAAAAACTGTTTTTT
TRBD2	TRBV2	TRBJ2-5	-	CASIFTSEQETQYF	TGTGCCAGCATCTTTACTAGCGAACAAGAGACCCAGTACTTC
TRBD2	TRBV18	TRBJ2-3	-	CASSPLRLAVSTDTQYF	TGTGCCAGCTCACCACTTCGACTAGCGGTTAGCACAGATACGCAGTATTTT
-	TRBV6-5	TRBJ2-1	-	CASSGGARHDNEQFF	TGTGCCAGCAGTGGAGGGGCCCGACACGATAATGAGCAGTTCTTC
TRBD1	TRBV5-6	TRBJ1-1	-	CASSPPTITGAAFF	TGTGCCAGCAGCCCCCCGACGATCACAGGGGCAGCTTTCTTT
-	TRBV5-4	TRBJ2-3	few	CASSLYATTSTDTQYF	TGTGCCAGCAGCTTGTACGCTACCACTAGCACAGATACGCAGTATTTT
-	TRBV27	TRBJ1-1	-	CASSRLNGEAFF	TGTGCCAGCAGTAGACTGAACGGTGAAGCTTTCTTT
TRBD1	TRBV28	TRBJ1-1	once	CASSLYPSTGGNTEAFF	TGTGCCAGCAGTTTATACCCCTCAACAGGGGGGAACACTGAAGCTTTCTTT
-	TRBV19	TRBJ1-1	-	CASSPWAQNTEAFF	TGTGCCAGTAGTCCATGGGCCCAGAACACTGAAGCTTTCTTT
-	TRBV4-2	TRBJ2-7	once	CASSSRGGPYEQYF	TGTGCCAGCAGCTCAAGGGGTGGGCCCTACGAGCAGTACTTC
-	TRBV29-1	TRBJ2-5	-	CSATGTGRETQYF	TGCAGCGCCACCGGGACTGGCAGAGAGACCCAGTACTTC
TRBD1	TRBV5-1	TRBJ1-1	-	CASSPSGQGNTEAFF	TGCGCCAGCAGCCCTTCGGGACAGGGGAACACTGAAGCTTTCTTT
-	TRBV18	TRBJ1-1	-	CASSPIRDTEAFF	TGTGCCAGCTCACCAATTCGGGACACTGAAGCTTTCTTT
-	TRBV27	TRBJ2-1	-	CASAGLPGLGLHEQFF	TGTGCCAGCGCCGGCCTTCCGGGACTGGGTTTACATGAGCAGTTCTTC
TRBD2	TRBV7-3	TRBJ2-1	once	CASSLLPRGGRVYNEQFF	TGTGCCAGCAGCTTACTCCCTAGAGGCGGGAGGGTATACAATGAGCAGTTCTTC
-	TRBV19	TRBJ2-1	-	CASSILEGGEQFF	TGTGCCAGTAGTATTCTGGAGGGAGGTGAGCAGTTCTTC
-	TRBV27	TRBJ2-5	-	CASSSPGVLETQYF	TGTGCCAGCAGTTCTCCGGGAGTTCTGGAGACCCAGTACTTC
-	TRBV28	TRBJ2-7	-	CASSVTYEQYF	TGTGCCAGCAGTGTCACCTACGAGCAGTACTTC
-	TRBV6-5	TRBJ2-5	-	CASKWGKGPETQYF	TGTGCCAGCAAGTGGGGAAAGGGGCCGGAGACCCAGTACTTC
TRBD1	TRBV27	TRBJ2-6	-	CASSFGAGGAGANVLTF	TGTGCCAGCAGTTTTGGGGCAGGGGGCGCCGGGGCCAACGTCCTGACTTTC
TRBD1	TRBV19	TRBJ1-1	-	CASRSGGRTEAFF	TGTGCCAGTAGATCAGGGGGCCGTACTGAAGCTTTCTTT
-	TRBV5-1	TRBJ1-2	-	CASSFRETSYGYTF	TGCGCCAGCAGCTTTAGGGAGACTAGCTATGGCTACACCTTC
TRBD1	TRBV5-1	TRBJ2-2	-	CASSPGQGYTGELFF	TGCGCCAGCAGCCCCGGACAGGGCTACACCGGGGAGCTGTTTTTT
-	TRBV29-1	TRBJ2-3	-	CSGGEPGVTQYF	TGCAGCGGGGGGGAGCCGGGCGTGACGCAGTATTTT
-	TRBV6-6	TRBJ1-6	-	CASSPRQANSPLHF	TGTGCCAGCAGTCCTCGACAGGCCAATTCACCCCTCCACTTT
-	TRBV6-6	TRBJ2-7	-	CASSPRRVQQYF	TGTGCCAGCAGTCCACGGCGGGTACAGCAGTACTTC
TRBD2	TRBV10-3	TRBJ2-1	-	CAISPGLAGGLYEQFF	TGTGCCATCAGCCCCGGACTAGCGGGAGGGCTTTATGAGCAGTTCTTC
TRBD1	TRBV27	TRBJ2-7	once	CASRPDRVGVSEQYF	TGTGCCAGCAGGCCGGACAGGGTTGGGGTCTCCGAGCAGTACTTC
TRBD2	TRBV18	TRBJ2-4	-	CASSPPLLAGARNIQYF	TGTGCCAGCTCACCTCCTCTCCTAGCGGGAGCTCGGAACATTCAGTACTTC
TRBD2	TRBV27	TRBJ2-7	-	CASRTGGRAGYEQYF	TGTGCCAGCAGGACTGGCGGGAGGGCAGGCTACGAGCAGTACTTC